A selection of T cell receptor beta chains follows, all from one sample in a study of shared clonotypes between healthy human individuals. This table comes from immunoSEQ multiplex PCR, and its TCRdb copy is limited to in-frame clones, with some not included. The sample has 660,000 or so clones, about 96% seen once; the top ten hold roughly 0.1%. Sequenced material: naive CD8+ T cells sorted from blood. The receptors derive from a woman under 40 in good health. Each CDR3 is given with its conserved first and last residue. D genes are given only for firm matches. Some rows have no size entry. The others give once, few or many, or a class for an expanded clone.

J,size,V,D,DNA,CDR3
TRBJ2-7,.,TRBV27,.,TGTGCCAGCAGTTTATCCGGAATCCACGAGCAGTACTTC,CASSLSGIHEQYF
TRBJ1-1,.,TRBV7-2,.,TGTGCCAGCAGCTTAGTTGGAGTAGGGCCCGACACTGAAGCTTTCTTT,CASSLVGVGPDTEAFF
TRBJ2-1,.,TRBV5-6,TRBD2,TGTGCCAGCAGCTTGTCTAGCGGGAGATACAATGAGCAGTTCTTC,CASSLSSGRYNEQFF
TRBJ2-6,once,TRBV5-1,.,TGCGCCAGCAGCTTGAGACGGGGCCACTCTGGGGCCAACGTCCTGACTTTC,CASSLRRGHSGANVLTF
TRBJ2-7,.,TRBV27,.,TGTGCCAGCAGTGTCCTCCTTGGGTACGAGCAGTACTTC,CASSVLLGYEQYF
TRBJ1-3,.,TRBV19,TRBD1,TGTGCCAGTAGTGTCGGGACAGATGATGGAAACACCATATATTTT,CASSVGTDDGNTIYF
TRBJ1-5,.,TRBV5-6,.,TGTGCCAGCAGCTTGGCTGGCGGGAATCAGCCCCAGCATTTT,CASSLAGGNQPQHF
TRBJ2-2,.,TRBV5-1,TRBD1,TGCGCCAGCAGCCTGGGACAGTCCACCGGGGAGCTGTTTTTT,CASSLGQSTGELFF
TRBJ2-7,once,TRBV27,TRBD2,TGTGCCAGCGGGGCTGGGGCTAGCGGATCCTACGAGCAGTACTTC,CASGAGASGSYEQYF
TRBJ2-4,.,TRBV15,TRBD2,TGTGCCACCAGCAGAGCAGAACTAGCGGGAGAGGGGTTGGGCATTCAGTACTTC,CATSRAELAGEGLGIQYF
TRBJ2-3,.,TRBV7-9,.,TGTGCCAGCAGCCCCTCCCTGGATACGACAGATACGCAGTATTTT,CASSPSLDTTDTQYF
TRBJ2-5,once,TRBV28,.,TGTGCCAGCGGGACTCTCCCGGGGGCCCAGTACTTC,CASGTLPGAQYF
TRBJ2-7,.,TRBV11-2,.,TGTGCCAGCAGCTTACCGGGGGCGGCCGAGCAGTACTTC,CASSLPGAAEQYF
TRBJ1-1,.,TRBV28,.,TGTGCCAGCAGTTTAGACAGTGGCACTGAAGCTTTCTTT,CASSLDSGTEAFF
TRBJ2-7,.,TRBV25-1,.,TGTGCCAGCAGTGAATACGGCCGTTACGAGCAGTACTTC,CASSEYGRYEQYF
TRBJ1-1,.,TRBV15,.,TGTGCCACCAGCAGGGTCCGGTCCGACACTGAAGCTTTCTTT,CATSRVRSDTEAFF
TRBJ2-3,.,TRBV4-1,.,TGCGCCAGCAGCACTTGGGGCACCACAGATACGCAGTATTTT,CASSTWGTTDTQYF
TRBJ2-7,.,TRBV28,.,TGTGCCAGCAGCTTTAGACCGGGCCTCGAGCAGTACTTC,CASSFRPGLEQYF
TRBJ2-7,.,TRBV5-4,.,TGTGCCAGCAGCTTACAGGAATCCTACGAGCAGTACTTC,CASSLQESYEQYF
TRBJ2-2,.,TRBV23-1,.,TGCGCCAGCAGTAACCAGGCTTGGTGGGAAAATAAGAACACCGGGGAGCTGTTTTTT,CASSNQAWWENKNTGELFF
TRBJ1-2,.,TRBV6-5,TRBD1,TGTGCCAGCTATGGACAGGGATTCTATGGCTACACCTTC,CASYGQGFYGYTF
TRBJ1-5,.,TRBV25-1,.,TGTGCCAGCAGCGGAGGGGCGACCGGAGGGCCCCAGCATTTT,CASSGGATGGPQHF
TRBJ2-2,.,TRBV19,TRBD2,TGTGCCAGTAGAACGGGACTAGCGGGAGGGCGGAACACCGGGGAGCTGTTTTTT,CASRTGLAGGRNTGELFF
TRBJ1-5,.,TRBV4-1,.,TGCGCCAGCAGCCCCGGAGCAGGTCGGGGCAATCAGCCCCAGCATTTT,CASSPGAGRGNQPQHF
TRBJ2-3,.,TRBV9,TRBD2,TGTGCCAGCAGCGACGGACTAGCGGGCACAGATACGCAGTATTTT,CASSDGLAGTDTQYF
TRBJ2-1,.,TRBV27,.,TGTGCCAGCAGTATAGGGGGTTTTGCCTACAATGAGCAGTTCTTC,CASSIGGFAYNEQFF
TRBJ1-1,.,TRBV11-1,.,TGTGCCAGCAGCTTAGTTAAGATCGCGGGGGAGGGGAACACTGAAGCTTTCTTT,CASSLVKIAGEGNTEAFF
TRBJ2-2,.,TRBV27,.,TGTGCCAGCAGTCCCGGGACCTACACCGGGGAGCTGTTTTTT,CASSPGTYTGELFF
TRBJ1-3,.,TRBV6-5,.,TGTGCCAGCAGTTACTCTATACAGGATGGAAACACCATATATTTT,CASSYSIQDGNTIYF
TRBJ1-5,few,TRBV20-1,.,TGCAGCGAGAGGGGCCATCAGCCCCAGCATTTT,CSERGHQPQHF
TRBJ1-5,.,TRBV27,.,TGTGCCAGCAGTCTGGGGGCAGGGGGCAATCAGCCCCAGCATTTT,CASSLGAGGNQPQHF
TRBJ1-1,.,TRBV27,TRBD1,TGTGCCAGCAGTCTTCGGACAGGGGGTAACACTGAAGCTTTCTTT,CASSLRTGGNTEAFF
TRBJ2-2,.,TRBV2,.,TGTGCCAGCACCAGCTCCGGGGAGCTGTTTTTT,CASTSSGELFF
TRBJ1-1,.,TRBV2,TRBD1,TGTGCCAGCAGCTGGACAGGGATGAACACTGAAGCTTTCTTT,CASSWTGMNTEAFF
TRBJ2-1,.,TRBV5-1,TRBD2,TGCGCCAGCAGCTCGGGACTAGACAATGAGCAGTTCTTC,CASSSGLDNEQFF
TRBJ2-6,.,TRBV28,TRBD1,TGTGCCAGCAGCGAGACCGGGACAGAAAGCTCTGGGGCCAACGTCCTGACTTTC,CASSETGTESSGANVLTF
TRBJ2-1,.,TRBV5-1,.,TGCGCCAGCAGCTTGCGGGGCTCCTACAATGAGCAGTTCTTC,CASSLRGSYNEQFF
TRBJ2-1,once,TRBV28,TRBD2,TGTGCCAGCAGTTTAGGTCCTTTTTCCCCGGGGAGACTAGCGGGAGGGAATGAGCAGTTCTTC,CASSLGPFSPGRLAGGNEQFF
TRBJ2-7,.,TRBV6-5,.,TGTGCCAGCAAGAGGACGCAAGGATTCCACGAGCAGTACTTC,CASKRTQGFHEQYF
TRBJ2-6,.,TRBV7-8,TRBD1,TGTGCCAGCAGCTTAGACGCCCTGATAGGGGACAGGGACGACTCTGGGGCCAACGTCCTGACTTTC,CASSLDALIGDRDDSGANVLTF
TRBJ2-7,once,TRBV28,TRBD2,TGTGCCAGCAGTTTCCCGGTGGGGGGAGGGGACGAGCAGTACTTC,CASSFPVGGGDEQYF